What follows are 10 T cell receptor beta chains derived from one specimen sequenced in a study of T cells in Graves' hyperthyroidism and ophthalmopathy. The CDR3 regions of TCR beta were amplified from RNA transcripts. When the TCR CDR3 underwent first-round RT-PCR, the HTBI primer set was used. Each CDR3 protein is one row after TCRdb ran MiXCR on the multiplex PCR reads. The data show 500,000 to 700,000 distinct CDR3 sequences, with 16% seen just once and 18% held by the top ten. Sequencing input: blood. All receptors derive from a woman aged 18 to 35 with Graves' hyperthyroidism.

At least ten counts were recorded for this clonotype. In DNA, the CDR3 is TGTGCCAGCAGTTTGGGGGAGACGGTACAGCCCCAGCATTTT. Protein product: CASSLGETVQPQHF. V usage is TRBV12-3 or TRBV12-4 and J usage is TRBJ1-5; a possible D gene is TRBD1 (5 bases). The CDR3 extends over 14 amino acids. V gave up 3 bases and J gave up 7 bases, with 13 bases separating them.

There are many counts of this clonotype. The chain couples TRBV11-2 to TRBJ2-7; D gene uncertain. Germline values: CDR1 SGHAT, CDR2 FQNNGV. The CDR3 runs to 12 residues. V was cut by 4 bases and J by 3 bases, with 7 bases left in between. Here the CDR3 reads CASSSPFYEQYF. The CDR3 DNA reads as TGTGCCAGCAGCTCACCCTTCTACGAGCAGTACTTC.

This clonotype was picked up many times. The V call is TRBV5-1, the J call TRBJ2-1; 11 nucleotides match TRBD2. V trimming: 5 bases; J trimming: 4 bases; junction bases outside the gene matches: 5. Germline values: CDR1 SGHRS, CDR2 YFSETQ. The CDR3 spans 15 residues. The CDR3 loop is CASSRGLAVYNEQFF. The CDR3 DNA reads as TGCGCCAGCAGTAGGGGACTAGCGGTATACAATGAGCAGTTCTTC. Drawing the rest from reference TRBV5-1 and TRBJ2-1, the complete variable domain is KAGVTQTPRYLIKTRGQQVTLSCSPISGHRSVSWYQQTPGQGLQFLFEYFSETQRNKGNFPGRFSGRQFSNSRSEMNVSTLELGDSALYLCASSRGLAVYNEQFFGPGTRLTVL.

The chain recombines TRBV5-6 with TRBJ2-6; D may be TRBD1 or TRBD2 (5 bases each). V lost 6 bases and J lost 1, with 20 bases in between. The CDR3 length is 18 residues. Looked up from germline, CDR1 is SGHDT and CDR2 is YYEEEE. The CDR3 bases are TGTGCCAGCACCCCGCGAGGGGAATTTTCATCTGGGGCCAACGTCCTGACTTTC. It encodes CASTPRGEFSSGANVLTF.

CDR3 in amino acids: CATSDPWGAEAFF. CDR3 DNA: TGTGCCACCAGTGACCCCTGGGGGGCTGAAGCTTTCTTT. The chain carries TRBV24-1 and TRBJ1-1; D possibly corresponds to TRBD1 (5 bases). The CDR3 runs to 13 residues. V was clipped by 4 bases and J by 6 bases, with 11 bases between them. The germline CDR1 and CDR2 sequences are KGHDR and SFDVKD.

This clonotype was counted a few times. The genes are TRBV29-1 and TRBJ2-1; 14 nucleotides line up with TRBD2. From germline, CDR1 is SQVTM and CDR2 ANQGSEA. V trimming: 6 bases; J trimming: 6 bases; junction bases outside the gene matches: 4. The CDR3 is made up of 14 amino acids. CDR3: CSVGTSGSANEQFF. CDR3 DNA: TGCAGCGTGGGGACTAGCGGGAGCGCCAATGAGCAGTTCTTC.

This clonotype was recorded many times. The CDR3 loop is CASNRGGNYGYTF. The CDR3 nucleotides are TGTGCCAGCAATCGGGGGGGCAACTATGGCTACACCTTC. The V gene is TRBV2, the J gene TRBJ1-2, with a weak D call TRBD1 (6 bases). The CDR3 consists of 13 residues. The germline V and J ends were trimmed by 7 bases and 2 bases, with 11 bases remaining between them. Germline CDR1 reads SNHLY; CDR2 reads FYNNEI.

This chain joins TRBV11-3 and TRBJ2-1, with D hard to call. This CDR3 has 12 residues. Germline assignment: CDR1 SGHNT and CDR2 YENEEA. Trimming shortened V by 5 bases and J by 10 bases, and 12 bases separated the two germline ends. The CDR3 DNA reads as TGTGCCAGCAGCCAAGATCTCCGAGAGCAGTTCTTC. Encoded protein: CASSQDLREQFF.

The V gene is TRBV6-6, the J gene TRBJ2-3, with 11 bases identical to TRBD2. Germline CDR1 MNHNY, CDR2 SVGAGI (reference sequence). The trim removed 0 bases at V and 4 bases at J, leaving 6 bases unmatched. The CDR3 consists of 17 residues. Here the CDR3 DNA reads TGTGCCAGCAGTTACTCGCTTAGCGGGGGGGCCGCAGATACGCAGTATTTT. Translated, it gives CASSYSLSGGAADTQYF.

Regarding this clonotype: A much larger clone lies one base from this, so it may be a read error. The rearrangement joins TRBV20-1 to TRBJ2-3; TRBD2 aligns across 11 bases. Per the germline V gene, CDR1 is DFQATT and CDR2 is SNEGSKA (reference sequence). The CDR3 is made up of 14 amino acids. The CDR3 here is CSASPSGRSDTRYF. In nucleotides, the CDR3 is TGCAGTGCTTCCCCTAGCGGGAGGTCAGATACGCGGTATTTT.